This T cell receptor (beta chain) comes out of a study of T-cell reconstitution after alpha-beta-depleted transplantation in children (dated by TCRdb to the mid-2010s). Background for the entire study: T-cell immune reconstitution after TCRalphabeta/CD19-depleted allogeneic hematopoietic cell transplantation in children was quantitatively tracked in the study by means of TCR repertoire profiling.

The library was built by means of PCR. The instrument was an Illumina HiSeq 2500. TCR libraries were prepared with molecular barcoding, using unique molecular identifiers to normalize TCRbeta repertoire quantification. The public reads were quality trimmed at Q25 with fastp and then assembled into clones with MiXCR by TCRdb, keeping productive beta chains. Every entry covers one CDR3 protein and lists the most common genes and DNA from its rows. Counted in this sample were some 550,000 distinct CDR3 sequences; 15% to 20% of them appeared once. The ten most abundant clones make up roughly 3.3% of the sample. V gives up 1 base and J gives up 2 bases, and the segment between their germline ends measures 23 bases. CDR1 and CDR2 are read off the germline V gene as SGHAT and FQNNGV. The CDR3 contains 19 residues, cysteine and phenylalanine counted. The only DNA kept is the CDR3, 57 bases in frame from the first base.

As for this clonotype: Its recognized antigen is unknown. Nothing much larger sits one base from this clone, and base qualities are not available.

The starting material was PBMCs from the stem cell graft donor, obtained from the stem cell graft. The rearranged chain carries TRBV11-2 and TRBJ1-2; TRBD1 is perhaps the D gene, given 5 matching bases. The source is a human donor who donated a stem cell graft to a child with acute lymphoblastic leukemia. The base sequence is TGTGCCAGCAGCTTAGTCCCTTGGGCAGGGCGGCCAAGAAACTATGGCTACACCTTC. This gives the protein CASSLVPWAGRPRNYGYTF.